These T cell receptor beta chains were read from a single sample in a study of shared clonotypes between healthy human individuals. Here immunoSEQ multiplex PCR was the method, and the copy in TCRdb shows in-frame clones only, minus some. The sample lists 2.5 million or so clones; about 92% were seen once. Sequences were obtained from naive CD4+ T cells sorted from blood. The receptors shown here come from a young man in good health. Both conserved end residues are part of each CDR3. The D gene is left open where the match is weak. Clone size is given for some rows only: seen once, a few or many times, or a class if the clone is expanded.

>once|.|TRBV6-4|TRBJ2-7
CASSDPTRSEQYF
TGTGCCAGCAGTGACCCGACTAGGTCCGAGCAGTACTTC
>.|.|TRBV2|TRBJ1-2
CASSMVRVAGYTF
TGTGCCAGCAGTATGGTCAGGGTCGCTGGCTACACCTTC
>.|.|TRBV2|TRBJ1-2
CASNPSGVGDGYTF
TGTGCCAGCAATCCGAGTGGGGTAGGGGATGGCTACACCTTC
>.|.|TRBV6-1|TRBJ2-2
CASSGPAGTGELFF
TGTGCCAGCAGTGGTCCCGCGGGGACCGGGGAGCTGTTTTTT
>.|.|TRBV7-3|TRBJ1-2
CASSLRGLAGLPYGYTF
TGTGCCAGCAGCTTAAGAGGGTTAGCTGGTCTCCCCTATGGCTACACCTTC
>.|TRBD1|TRBV28|TRBJ2-7
CASNKGQGAGEQYF
TGTGCCAGCAACAAGGGGCAGGGGGCGGGTGAGCAGTACTTC
>.|.|TRBV11-2|TRBJ2-1
CASRPPGLTYNEQFF
TGTGCCAGCAGGCCCCCGGGACTGACCTACAATGAGCAGTTCTTC
>.|TRBD1|TRBV28|TRBJ2-2
CASSQGAGELFF
TGTGCCAGCAGTCAGGGGGCCGGGGAGCTGTTTTTT
>.|TRBD1|TRBV18|TRBJ2-7
CASSPDRGTYEQYF
TGTGCCAGCTCACCAGACAGGGGAACCTACGAGCAGTACTTC
>once|.|TRBV6-6|TRBJ2-3
CASRDRTGGADTQYF
TGTGCCAGCAGGGATCGCACAGGGGGGGCAGATACGCAGTATTTT
>.|.|TRBV7-9|TRBJ2-3
CASSLGPDTQYF
TGTGCCAGCAGCTTGGGGCCAGATACGCAGTATTTT
>.|.|TRBV11-2|TRBJ2-7
CASSFFPTYEQYF
TGTGCCAGCAGCTTTTTCCCTACCTACGAGCAGTACTTC
>.|TRBD2|TRBV29-1|TRBJ2-1
CSVGGRSYNEQFF
TGCAGCGTTGGCGGGAGGAGCTACAATGAGCAGTTCTTC
>.|.|TRBV6-5|TRBJ1-1
CASPKPEAPNTEAFF
TGTGCCAGCCCTAAACCAGAGGCCCCAAACACTGAAGCTTTCTTT
>.|.|TRBV29-1|TRBJ2-7
CSVGARYEQYF
TGCAGCGTTGGGGCTAGGTACGAGCAGTACTTC
>.|TRBD2|TRBV5-4|TRBJ2-5
CASSRTSGGAETQYF
TGTGCCAGCAGCCGGACTAGCGGGGGGGCGGAGACCCAGTACTTC
>once|.|TRBV19|TRBJ2-6
CASSQGVTSGANVLTF
TGTGCCAGTAGCCAGGGAGTGACCTCTGGGGCCAACGTCCTGACTTTC
>.|.|TRBV28|TRBJ1-6
CASIPGSLNSPLHF
TGTGCCAGCATCCCGGGGTCTTTGAATTCACCCCTCCACTTT
>once|.|TRBV18|TRBJ2-1
CASSPASLGSYNEQFF
TGTGCCAGCTCACCAGCTAGTCTTGGGTCCTACAATGAGCAGTTCTTC
>.|TRBD2|TRBV29-1|TRBJ2-3
CSVGTVGGRVDTQYF
TGCAGCGTTGGCACCGTGGGCGGGAGGGTGGATACGCAGTATTTT
>.|.|TRBV6-1|TRBJ1-2
CASSEELTVGYTF
TGTGCCAGCAGTGAAGAATTAACCGTTGGCTACACCTTC
>.|.|TRBV7-9|TRBJ1-1
CASSLGSANTEAFF
TGTGCCAGCAGCTTAGGGTCAGCGAACACTGAAGCTTTCTTT
>.|.|TRBV28|TRBJ1-2
CASSSTAFNYGYTF
TGTGCCAGCAGTTCGACAGCGTTTAACTATGGCTACACCTTC
>.|.|TRBV4-3|TRBJ2-1
CASSPGTRQGGEQFF
TGCGCCAGCAGCCCCGGGACTAGACAGGGAGGTGAGCAGTTCTTC
>.|TRBD1|TRBV28|TRBJ1-4
CASRARGHFAEQLFF
TGTGCCAGCAGAGCGAGGGGGCACTTTGCCGAGCAACTGTTTTTT
>.|.|TRBV28|TRBJ1-5
CASSYRVYSNQPQHF
TGTGCCAGCAGTTACAGGGTTTATAGCAATCAGCCCCAGCATTTT